These 26 T cell receptor beta chains were sequenced from one sample in a study of blood T cell repertoires in COVID-19. Sequenced by immunoSEQ multiplex PCR; TCRdb stores in-frame clones only, minus some. Counted here are about 66,000 clones, nearly 90% occurring once; the ten biggest clones make up approximately 1.3%. Sequenced: peripheral blood. These receptors were collected from a man in his 60s with acute or convalescent COVID-19.

V is TRBV6-5 and J is TRBJ1-2; D might be TRBD1 (6 bases). Germline V gene sequence: CDR1 MNHEY, CDR2 SVGAGI. The CDR3 consists of 14 residues. Trimming pared 6 bases from V and 6 bases from J, leaving 17 bases between. The CDR3: CASSSRGGHDGYTF. The CDR3 DNA sequence: TGTGCCAGCAGCTCCCGGGGGGGACACGATGGCTACACCTTC.

This chain connects TRBV27 to TRBJ1-2, with D possibly being TRBD1 (5 bases). The germline V and J ends were trimmed by 6 bases and 8 bases, with 13 bases remaining between them. Germline values: CDR1 MNHEY, CDR2 SMNVEV (reference sequence). The CDR3 is made up of 12 amino acids. CDR3 nucleotides: TGTGCCAGCAGGGGGGGATACGGGGGCTACACCTTC. Its translation is CASRGGYGGYTF.

The chain uses TRBV3-1 (or the pseudogene TRBV3-2) and TRBJ1-1; 9 nucleotides align to TRBD1. CDR1 and CDR2 (germline): LGHDT, YNNKEL (reference sequence). The CDR3 has 17 amino acids. After removal of 4 bases from V and 3 bases from J, the junction contained 12 bases not matched to a gene. The CDR3 region has the DNA TGTGCCAGCAGCCCCTACCGGGACAGGGTGAGGGACACTGAAGCTTTCTTT. Translating it yields CASSPYRDRVRDTEAFF.

The rearrangement links TRBV5-1 to TRBJ1-6; D is unresolved. Trimming removed 0 bases from V and 3 bases from J, with 7 bases in between. This CDR3 region has 15 residues. Germline CDR1 reads SGHRS; CDR2 reads YFSETQ. The CDR3 loop is CASSLEGLYNSPLHF. CDR3 sequence (DNA): TGCGCCAGCAGCTTGGAAGGACTCTATAATTCACCCCTCCACTTT.

CDR3 DNA sequence: TGTGCCAGTAGTTTTACCGGGACAGGGGCCTACGAGCAGTACTTC. Its protein is CASSFTGTGAYEQYF. This chain links TRBV19 with TRBJ2-7, with 10 bases that match TRBD1. The CDR3 sequence is 15 residues long. V gave up 5 bases and J gave up 2 bases; unmatched junction bases: 6. Looked up from germline, CDR1 is LNHDA and CDR2 is SQIVND (reference sequence).

This chain connects TRBV10-3 to TRBJ1-1; a possible D gene is TRBD1 (5 bases). The CDR3 runs 14 residues. The germline V gene has CDR1 ENHRY and CDR2 SYGVKD. V lost 4 bases and J lost 2, with 11 bases in between. The CDR3 DNA reads as TGTGCCATCAGTGGGTTACAGGCAAACACTGAAGCTTTCTTT. Amino acids: CAISGLQANTEAFF.

The chain is built from TRBV24-1 and TRBJ2-1, with D possibly TRBD1 on 7 matching bases. The CDR3 has 16 residues. Germline CDR1 KGHDR, CDR2 SFDVKD. Trimming removed 3 bases at V and 4 bases at J, with 15 bases between. This CDR3 reads CATSDPGGNLYNEQFF. The DNA for the CDR3 is TGTGCCACCAGTGATCCAGGGGGGAACTTGTACAATGAGCAGTTCTTC.

This clone has just one count. J is TRBJ2-2 and V is TRBV10-3; 7 nucleotides align to TRBD1. V lost 10 bases to trimming and J lost 0 bases; unmatched junction nucleotides: 14. There are 17 residues in the CDR3. From germline, CDR1 is ENHRY and CDR2 SYGVKD. The CDR3 DNA follows: TGTGCCAACTCTCGACAGGGCCCAGTCTCGAACACCGGGGAGCTGTTTTTT. Translated: CANSRQGPVSNTGELFF.

The rearrangement uses TRBV6-1 and TRBJ2-7; 8 bases agree with TRBD1. V lost 0 bases and J lost 2; bases outside the gene matches: 3. This CDR3 comprises 15 residues. CDR1 is MNHNS, CDR2 SASEGT, per germline. The CDR3 coding sequence is TGTGCCAGCAGTGAAGCCGCGACAGGGGCCTACGAGCAGTACTTC. As protein: CASSEAATGAYEQYF.

This clone was recorded once. The chain recombines TRBV5-1 with TRBJ2-5; 10 bases agree with TRBD2. The CDR3 runs 15 residues. Looked up from germline, CDR1 is SGHRS and CDR2 is YFSETQ. Trimming cost V 0 bases and J 4 bases; bases outside gene matches: 3. This chain's CDR3 is CASSLALAGVETQYF. The CDR3 nucleotides read TGCGCCAGCAGCTTGGCGCTAGCGGGGGTAGAGACCCAGTACTTC.

The chain links TRBV9 to TRBJ2-1, with TRBD2 matching over 12 bases. With V trimmed by 7 bases and J by 4 bases, 6 bases remained unmatched. The germline V gene has CDR1 SGDLS and CDR2 YYNGEE. The CDR3 is 15 residues long. The CDR3 is CASGKLAGGYNEQFF. The CDR3 DNA sequence: TGTGCCAGCGGGAAACTAGCGGGGGGATACAATGAGCAGTTCTTC.

This chain links TRBV30 with TRBJ2-2; no clear D. V lost 0 bases, J lost 3 bases, and 5 bases lay in between. CDR1 and CDR2 (germline): GTSNPN, SVGIG (reference sequence). The CDR3 consists of 13 residues. The CDR3 DNA reads as TGTGCCTGGAGTGTTCCCGACACCGGGGAGCTGTTTTTT. As protein: CAWSVPDTGELFF.

V gene TRBV19 combines with J gene TRBJ1-1; possible D gene TRBD1, 5 bases. CDR1 is LNHDA and CDR2 is SQIVND in the germline V gene (reference sequence). CDR3 size: 13 residues. V shed 2 bases and J shed 1 base, with 5 bases lying between them. The CDR3, as DNA: TGTGCCAGTAGTATACAGGGGAACACTGAAGCTTTCTTT. This codes for CASSIQGNTEAFF.

The chain employs TRBV5-1 and TRBJ2-1, with TRBD1 matching 11 bases. The CDR3 consists of 15 residues. Trimming at V came to 4 bases and at J to 7 bases, leaving 7 bases not matched to a gene. The germline V gene has CDR1 SGHRS and CDR2 YFSETQ. CDR3 loop: CASSLRTGGLNEQFF. The CDR3 DNA follows: TGCGCCAGCAGCCTAAGGACAGGGGGCTTAAATGAGCAGTTCTTC.

The rearrangement uses TRBV5-1 and TRBJ1-5; 8 bases are shared with TRBD1. The germline V gene has CDR1 SGHRS and CDR2 YFSETQ. V was pared by 5 bases and J by 6 bases, with 7 bases of the junction left unmatched. This CDR3 contains 14 residues. CDR3 residues: CASRVDGTGQPQHF. The CDR3 DNA reads as TGCGCCAGCAGGGTTGACGGGACAGGTCAGCCCCAGCATTTT.

The chain employs TRBV2 and TRBJ2-3, with D uncertain. The germline V gene encodes CDR1 SNHLY and CDR2 FYNNEI. CDR3 length: 12 residues. V was trimmed by 6 bases and J by 4 bases, leaving 8 bases between them. The CDR3 sequence: CASRVAADTQYF. The CDR3 DNA follows: TGTGCCAGCAGGGTGGCCGCAGATACGCAGTATTTT.

The V call is TRBV27, the J call TRBJ1-2; D might be TRBD1 (5 bases). Trimming removed 0 bases at V and 0 bases at J, with 11 bases between. Germline CDR1 reads MNHEY; CDR2 reads SMNVEV (reference sequence). The CDR3 extends over 16 amino acids. The CDR3 loop is CASSLSPTAPNYGYTF. The CDR3 nucleotides are TGTGCCAGCAGTTTATCCCCGACAGCTCCTAACTATGGCTACACCTTC.

The rearrangement links TRBV27 to TRBJ2-7; 7 bases map to TRBD2. This CDR3 comprises 14 residues. The V gene end was trimmed by 0 bases and the J gene end by 6 bases; junction bases not matched to a gene: 5. CDR1 MNHEY and CDR2 SMNVEV come from the germline V gene (reference sequence). The CDR3 spells CASSLSKAGPEQYF. CDR3 DNA sequence: TGTGCCAGCAGTTTATCGAAAGCGGGACCCGAGCAGTACTTC.

This chain joins TRBV29-1 and TRBJ1-5, with 8 bases lining up with TRBD1. Trimming removed 6 bases from V and 0 bases from J; junction bases left unmatched: 7. Germline CDR1 SQVTM, CDR2 ANQGSEA. The CDR3 is made up of 15 amino acids. This chain's CDR3 is CSVQLTGDSNQPQHF. The CDR3 DNA is TGCAGCGTCCAGTTGACAGGGGATAGCAATCAGCCCCAGCATTTT.

The CDR3 region has the DNA TGTGCCAGCAGTGATGGTTTTGGGACAGTCTATGGCTACACCTTC. This translates into CASSDGFGTVYGYTF. This chain connects TRBV25-1 to TRBJ1-2; 7 positions agree with TRBD1. J lost 4 bases, V lost 3 bases, and 8 bases had no gene match. The CDR3 covers 15 residues. CDR1 and CDR2 (germline): MGHDK, SYGVNS.

The rearrangement links TRBV19 to TRBJ1-2; TRBD1 matches 7 bases. Looked up from germline, CDR1 is LNHDA and CDR2 is SQIVND (reference sequence). The V segment lost 6 bases and the J segment 6 bases; nucleotides outside the gene matches: 4. The CDR3 is made up of 12 amino acids. The CDR3 region is CASRGQEHGYTF. The DNA of the CDR3 is TGTGCCAGTAGAGGACAGGAGCATGGCTACACCTTC.

This sequence joins TRBV11-2 and TRBJ2-1; D is unclear. The length of the CDR3 is 15 residues. Germline CDR1 SGHAT, CDR2 FQNNGV. Trimming shortened V by 0 bases and J by 5 bases, and 11 bases separated the two germline ends. The CDR3 DNA is TGTGCCAGCAGCTTAGAGGGCAGGTTGAACAATGAGCAGTTCTTC. It yields the protein CASSLEGRLNNEQFF.

Points on this clone: An end of the junction differs from the germline gene, which may be a read error. The chain carries TRBV11-2 and TRBJ2-7, with TRBD1 identical over 9 bases. The CDR3 totals 14 residues. From germline, CDR1 is SGHAT and CDR2 FQNNGV. CDR3 protein: CASVPGQGSYGQYF. CDR3 in DNA: TGTGCCAGTGTTCCGGGACAGGGATCCTACGGGCAGTACTTC.

The rearrangement links TRBV3-1 (or the pseudogene TRBV3-2) to TRBJ1-4; no definite D call. V lost 2 bases and J lost 7, with 11 bases in between. The CDR3 is 14 residues long. Germline CDR1 LGHDT, CDR2 YNNKEL (reference sequence). The CDR3 bases are TGTGCCAGCAGCCAACGGAGGGAGAGTGAAAAACTGTTTTTT. Translating it yields CASSQRRESEKLFF.

This rearrangement joins TRBV29-1 to TRBJ1-1; D possibly corresponds to TRBD1 (5 bases). Trimming removed 4 bases from V and 3 bases from J, with 9 bases in between. CDR3 length: 12 residues. CDR1 is SQVTM, CDR2 ANQGSEA, per germline. CDR3 protein: CSVGRGDTEAFF. The CDR3 DNA reads as TGCAGCGTTGGACGGGGGGACACTGAAGCTTTCTTT.

This chain joins TRBV9 and TRBJ2-7, with 10 positions matching TRBD1. CDR1 SGDLS and CDR2 YYNGEE come from the germline V gene. CDR3 size: 15 residues. Unmatched junction bases numbered 9, after V lost 7 bases and J lost 2 bases. In DNA form, the CDR3 reads TGTGCCAGCGGCGGGGGACAGGGGAATCCCTACGAGCAGTACTTC. This translates into CASGGGQGNPYEQYF. The complete variable domain, with remaining parts taken from reference TRBV9 and TRBJ2-7, reads DSGVTQTPKHLITATGQRVTLRCSPRSGDLSVYWYQQSLDQGLQFLIQYYNGEERAKGNILERFSAQQFPDLHSELNLSSLELGDSALYFCASGGGQGNPYEQYFGPGTRLTVT.